A selection of T cell receptor beta chains follows, all from one sample in a study of T-cell memory formation after mild COVID-19. Via MiXCR, TCRdb re-called the 5' RACE reads, giving one row per CDR3 protein. The repertoire holds 65,000 to 100,000 distinct CDR3 sequences, roughly 12% seen once, with around 41% in the top ten. The sequencing input was PBMCs or a T cell subset sorted from them (not recorded which). The receptors here all came from a man aged 18 to 30 who had mild COVID-19 (a few samples of this study predate the infection). Cell type and time point are not known. The CDR3 runs from the conserved cysteine through the conserved F or W. D genes are given only for firm matches. Clone size is shown for a subset of rows, as once, few, many or a class of expanded clone.

size: few
J: TRBJ2-3
D: -
V: TRBV7-6
CDR3: CASSLAKDTQYF
DNA: TGTGCCAGCAGCTTAGCAAAAGATACGCAGTATTTT

size: few
J: TRBJ2-7
D: -
V: TRBV5-4
CDR3: CASTEGAGPYEQYF
DNA: TGTGCCAGCACGGAAGGAGCCGGACCCTACGAGCAGTACTTC

size: few
J: TRBJ2-3
D: -
V: TRBV7-2
CDR3: CASSLTPRVPPWDTQYF
DNA: TGTGCCAGCAGCTTAACGCCCCGGGTCCCCCCCTGGGATACGCAGTATTTT

size: few
J: TRBJ1-3
D: -
V: TRBV6-5
CDR3: CASGGQGVFTGNTIYF
DNA: TGTGCCAGCGGGGGGCAGGGCGTCTTCACTGGAAACACCATATATTTT

size: many
J: TRBJ2-2
D: -
V: TRBV5-1
CDR3: CASSPLGPREVGELFF
DNA: TGCGCCAGCAGCCCGCTCGGACCGAGAGAGGTCGGGGAGCTGTTTTTT

size: -
J: TRBJ1-1
D: -
V: TRBV7-2
CDR3: CASSRGLREAFF
DNA: TGTGCCAGCAGCCGAGGACTCCGTGAAGCTTTCTTT

size: -
J: TRBJ2-7
D: -
V: TRBV4-1
CDR3: CASSQDKEQYF
DNA: TGCGCCAGCAGCCAAGATAAGGAGCAGTACTTC

size: -
J: TRBJ2-1
D: -
V: TRBV12-3/TRBV12-4
CDR3: CASSSTLGLNEQFF
DNA: TGTGCCAGCAGTTCCACTCTGGGACTCAATGAGCAGTTCTTC

size: few
J: TRBJ2-1
D: -
V: TRBV2
CDR3: CASSSPHAPNEQFF
DNA: TGTGCCAGCAGTAGTCCCCACGCACCCAATGAGCAGTTCTTC

size: few
J: TRBJ2-3
D: -
V: TRBV27
CDR3: CASHGGDTQYF
DNA: TGTGCCAGCCATGGGGGGGATACGCAGTATTTT

size: -
J: TRBJ2-1
D: -
V: TRBV28
CDR3: CASSFSRVFSGPYYNEQFF
DNA: TGTGCCAGCAGTTTTTCAAGGGTTTTCTCCGGGCCTTACTACAATGAGCAGTTCTTC

size: many
J: TRBJ2-1
D: -
V: TRBV20-1
CDR3: CSARDWLAYNEQFF
DNA: TGCAGTGCTAGAGATTGGTTAGCTTACAATGAGCAGTTCTTC

size: few
J: TRBJ2-6
D: -
V: TRBV6-5
CDR3: CASGNIFRSGANVLTF
DNA: TGTGCCAGCGGCAATATATTTCGTTCTGGGGCCAACGTCCTGACTTTC

size: few
J: TRBJ2-3
D: TRBD2
V: TRBV7-3
CDR3: CASLTSGGPDTQYF
DNA: TGTGCCAGCCTTACTAGCGGGGGGCCCGATACGCAGTATTTT

size: few
J: TRBJ2-1
D: -
V: TRBV5-1
CDR3: CASSLGDSTYNEQFF
DNA: TGCGCCAGCAGCTTGGGCGACAGTACCTACAATGAGCAGTTCTTC

size: -
J: TRBJ2-2
D: -
V: TRBV4-1
CDR3: CASSQAGNVGELFF
DNA: TGCGCCAGCAGCCAAGCCGGGAACGTCGGGGAGCTGTTTTTT

size: few
J: TRBJ2-5
D: -
V: TRBV12-3/TRBV12-4
CDR3: CASSLVLSGAVETQYF
DNA: TGTGCCAGCAGTTTAGTTTTATCGGGTGCCGTGGAGACCCAGTACTTC

size: few
J: TRBJ2-3
D: -
V: TRBV29-1
CDR3: CSAWVGTDTQYF
DNA: TGCAGCGCTTGGGTGGGCACAGATACGCAGTATTTT

size: -
J: TRBJ1-1
D: TRBD1
V: TRBV9
CDR3: CASSGTGENTEAFF
DNA: TGTGCCAGCAGCGGGACAGGGGAGAACACTGAAGCTTTCTTT

size: few
J: TRBJ2-6
D: -
V: TRBV5-1
CDR3: CASGSRYAGANVLTF
DNA: TGCGCCAGCGGTTCTCGTTACGCTGGGGCCAACGTCCTGACTTTC

size: -
J: TRBJ2-3
D: -
V: TRBV4-1
CDR3: CASSQESIRGKVTDTQYF
DNA: TGCGCCAGCAGCCAAGAGTCGATCCGGGGGAAGGTCACAGATACGCAGTATTTT

size: -
J: TRBJ1-5
D: -
V: TRBV12-3/TRBV12-4
CDR3: CASSLWAFGQPQHF
DNA: TGTGCCAGCAGTTTGTGGGCCTTCGGTCAGCCCCAGCATTTT

size: many
J: TRBJ2-1
D: TRBD2
V: TRBV3-1
CDR3: CASSQDIRETSEFYNEQFF
DNA: TGTGCCAGCAGCCAAGATATCAGGGAGACTAGCGAGTTCTACAATGAGCAGTTCTTC

size: -
J: TRBJ2-1
D: -
V: TRBV20-1
CDR3: CSARAGRQFF
DNA: TGCAGTGCTAGAGCAGGACGGCAGTTCTTC

size: few
J: TRBJ1-1
D: -
V: TRBV5-1
CDR3: CASSLGQANTEAFF
DNA: TGCGCCAGCAGCTTGGGGCAGGCGAACACTGAAGCTTTCTTT

size: -
J: TRBJ1-2
D: TRBD1
V: TRBV4-1
CDR3: CASSRPGGSDYGYTF
DNA: TGCGCCAGCAGCCGACCAGGGGGATCGGACTATGGCTACACCTTC

size: few
J: TRBJ1-2
D: TRBD1
V: TRBV7-9
CDR3: CASSTNARTGLNYGYTF
DNA: TGTGCCAGCAGTACTAATGCAAGGACAGGATTAAACTATGGCTACACCTTC

size: once
J: TRBJ2-7
D: -
V: TRBV20-1
CDR3: CSADVRGIEQYF
DNA: TGCAGTGCGGACGTGAGGGGCATCGAGCAGTACTTC

size: few
J: TRBJ2-7
D: TRBD1
V: TRBV7-3
CDR3: CASSPKQGAYEQYF
DNA: TGTGCCAGCAGCCCTAAGCAGGGGGCCTACGAGCAGTACTTC

size: -
J: TRBJ2-2
D: TRBD1
V: TRBV10-3
CDR3: CATNRGPYTGELFF
DNA: TGTGCCACCAACAGGGGGCCCTACACCGGGGAGCTGTTTTTT

size: -
J: TRBJ2-1
D: TRBD2
V: TRBV20-1
CDR3: CSARDGGASGAQDVTDEQFF
DNA: TGCAGTGCTAGAGATGGAGGGGCTAGCGGGGCCCAGGATGTTACAGATGAGCAGTTCTTC

size: few
J: TRBJ1-1
D: -
V: TRBV7-9
CDR3: CASSLTAFF
DNA: TGTGCCAGCAGCCTTACAGCTTTCTTT

size: -
J: TRBJ2-7
D: -
V: TRBV5-1
CDR3: CASSLAVNGAYEQYF
DNA: TGCGCCAGCAGCTTGGCCGTCAACGGGGCTTACGAGCAGTACTTC

size: few
J: TRBJ2-3
D: TRBD2
V: TRBV15
CDR3: CATSRGGLAGPSTDTQYF
DNA: TGTGCCACCAGCAGAGGTGGACTAGCGGGACCCTCCACAGATACGCAGTATTTT

size: -
J: TRBJ2-5
D: -
V: TRBV6-5
CDR3: CASRNGGTQYF
DNA: TGTGCCAGCAGAAACGGGGGGACCCAGTACTTC

size: -
J: TRBJ1-2
D: -
V: TRBV7-9
CDR3: CASSLQGSNYGYTF
DNA: TGTGCCAGCAGCTTACAGGGATCTAACTATGGCTACACCTTC

size: few
J: TRBJ2-5
D: TRBD2
V: TRBV7-3
CDR3: CASSSGGLAGQETQYF
DNA: TGTGCCAGCAGCTCGGGGGGACTAGCGGGGCAAGAGACCCAGTACTTC

size: -
J: TRBJ2-3
D: -
V: TRBV12-3/TRBV12-4
CDR3: CASSPLGHPDTQYF
DNA: TGTGCCAGCAGTCCGTTGGGTCATCCAGATACGCAGTATTTT

size: -
J: TRBJ2-3
D: -
V: TRBV2
CDR3: CASMGGGRVDTQYF
DNA: TGTGCCAGCATGGGGGGGGGCCGGGTAGATACGCAGTATTTT

size: -
J: TRBJ1-2
D: -
V: TRBV5-4
CDR3: CASTVGFLKNYGYTF
DNA: TGTGCCAGCACCGTTGGGTTCCTCAAAAACTATGGCTACACCTTC

size: -
J: TRBJ2-1
D: -
V: TRBV29-1
CDR3: CSVLEGNSYNEQFF
DNA: TGCAGCGTTCTGGAGGGCAACTCCTACAATGAGCAGTTCTTC

size: -
J: TRBJ2-5
D: -
V: TRBV19
CDR3: CASSIADKYQETQYF
DNA: TGTGCCAGTAGTATCGCGGACAAGTACCAAGAGACCCAGTACTTC

size: few
J: TRBJ2-5
D: -
V: TRBV7-9
CDR3: CASSGGGYQETQYF
DNA: TGTGCCAGCAGCGGCGGCGGGTACCAAGAGACCCAGTACTTC

size: -
J: TRBJ2-2
D: -
V: TRBV12-3/TRBV12-4
CDR3: CASSSSGELFF
DNA: TGTGCCAGCAGCTCTTCGGGGGAGCTGTTTTTT

size: -
J: TRBJ2-1
D: TRBD2
V: TRBV15
CDR3: CATSGLAGGIYNEQFF
DNA: TGTGCCACCAGCGGTTTAGCGGGGGGGATTTACAATGAGCAGTTCTTC

size: many
J: TRBJ2-3
D: TRBD2
V: TRBV28
CDR3: CASSFLGGTDTQYF
DNA: TGTGCCAGCAGCTTCCTCGGGGGGACAGATACGCAGTATTTT

size: -
J: TRBJ2-7
D: TRBD1
V: TRBV5-4
CDR3: CASSPGTGYYEQYF
DNA: TGTGCCAGCAGCCCCGGGACAGGATACTACGAGCAGTACTTC

size: few
J: TRBJ2-1
D: TRBD1
V: TRBV6-4
CDR3: CASSEAGQGANEQFF
DNA: TGTGCCAGCAGTGAAGCGGGACAGGGGGCTAATGAGCAGTTCTTC

size: few
J: TRBJ2-5
D: -
V: TRBV12-3/TRBV12-4
CDR3: CASSQNPQETQYF
DNA: TGTGCCAGCAGCCAGAACCCCCAAGAGACCCAGTACTTC

size: -
J: TRBJ2-1
D: -
V: TRBV4-1
CDR3: CASSQVGFHEQFF
DNA: TGCGCCAGCAGCCAAGTAGGGTTTCATGAGCAGTTCTTC

size: -
J: TRBJ2-7
D: TRBD1
V: TRBV7-7
CDR3: CASSSSTGSGEQYF
DNA: TGTGCCAGCAGCTCTTCGACAGGGTCGGGGGAGCAGTACTTC

size: -
J: TRBJ1-1
D: -
V: TRBV7-6
CDR3: CASSSDRNTEAFF
DNA: TGTGCCAGCAGCTCCGACAGGAACACTGAAGCTTTCTTT

size: -
J: TRBJ2-5
D: TRBD2
V: TRBV7-2
CDR3: CASSPTGRGGIETQYF
DNA: TGTGCCAGCAGCCCTACGGGGCGGGGGGGCATTGAGACCCAGTACTTC

size: -
J: TRBJ2-7
D: -
V: TRBV7-6
CDR3: CASSLGYSPFEQYF
DNA: TGTGCCAGCAGCTTAGGGTACAGCCCCTTCGAGCAGTACTTC

size: many
J: TRBJ2-1
D: TRBD2
V: TRBV3-1
CDR3: CASSTILAGGPGNEQFF
DNA: TGTGCCAGCAGCACGATCTTAGCGGGGGGGCCGGGGAATGAGCAGTTCTTC

size: few
J: TRBJ2-1
D: -
V: TRBV3-1
CDR3: CASSHGGWGYNEQFF
DNA: TGTGCCAGCAGCCATGGGGGGTGGGGTTACAATGAGCAGTTCTTC

size: -
J: TRBJ2-7
D: -
V: TRBV12-3/TRBV12-4
CDR3: CASSDEDGLFSYEQYF
DNA: TGTGCCAGCAGTGACGAGGACGGCCTCTTCTCCTACGAGCAGTACTTC

size: few
J: TRBJ2-5
D: -
V: TRBV6-5
CDR3: CASSYVGAQETQYF
DNA: TGTGCCAGCAGTTACGTGGGGGCCCAAGAGACCCAGTACTTC

size: few
J: TRBJ2-5
D: TRBD1
V: TRBV7-2
CDR3: CASSLKGTAKETQYF
DNA: TGTGCCAGCAGCTTAAAAGGGACAGCAAAAGAGACCCAGTACTTC